The 12 T cell receptor beta chains below all came from one sample that was sequenced in a study of T cells in localized non-small cell lung cancer. Assay used: immunoSEQ multiplex PCR; TCRdb lists only in-frame clones, some missing. The sample includes approximately 2,000 clones, 20% of them seen just once. This specimen consisted of lung tumor tissue, obtained before any cancer treatment. Source of these receptors: a man between 40 and 70 years old with stage I lung adenocarcinoma.

The chain employs TRBV11-3 and TRBJ1-1, with a weak D call TRBD1 (5 bases). The V end lost 5 bases, the J end lost 4 bases, and 14 bases lay between the germline ends. Germline V gene lookup returns CDR1 SGHNT and CDR2 YENEEA. CDR3 length equals 14 residues. DNA of the CDR3: TGTGCCAGCAGCCCCCGGCAGGGCGGCACTGAAGCTTTCTTT. It translates to CASSPRQGGTEAFF.

This clone was observed a few times. The V call is TRBV30, the J call TRBJ2-2; 10 nucleotides line up with TRBD2. Germline V gives CDR1 GTSNPN, CDR2 SVGIG (reference sequence). With 3 bases clipped from V and 5 bases from J, the junction kept 0 bases outside the gene matches. The length of the CDR3 is 13 residues. The CDR3 nucleotides are TGTGCCTGGAGGACTAGCGGGACCGGGGAGCTGTTTTTT. It codes for CAWRTSGTGELFF.

By sample fraction, this clone is medium-sized. CDR3 protein: CASSPGLAESYEQYF. For the CDR3, the DNA is TGTGCCAGCAGCCCAGGTCTAGCGGAATCCTACGAGCAGTACTTC. The chain couples TRBV11-3 to TRBJ2-7; 7 nucleotides agree with TRBD2. The length of the CDR3 is 15 residues. V lost 5 bases and J lost 1; bases outside the gene matches: 8. The germline V gene encodes CDR1 SGHNT and CDR2 YENEEA.

The CDR3 loop reads CASSYSGRYEQYF. CDR3 bases: TGTGCCAGCAGTTACTCAGGGAGGTACGAGCAGTACTTC. The rearrangement uses TRBV28 and TRBJ2-7; perhaps TRBD2 as D (6 bases). V lost 4 bases and J lost 4, with 11 bases in between. The CDR3 is 13 residues long. CDR1 and CDR2 (germline): MDHEN, SYDVKM.

In its sample, this clone ranks as medium-sized. The CDR3 loop reads CASSLLPYGEQYF. The CDR3 nucleotides read TGTGCCAGCAGTTTATTACCCTACGGGGAGCAGTACTTC. The V and J genes are TRBV28 and TRBJ2-7, with D unresolved. CDR3 length: 13 residues. Germline-derived CDR1 and CDR2 are MDHEN and SYDVKM. V was pared by 1 base and J by 7 bases, with 11 bases between.

The chain has TRBV19 and TRBJ2-2; 10 bases fit TRBD1. This CDR3 is 15 amino acids long. V lost 6 bases, J lost 6 bases, and 7 bases stayed unmatched. CDR1 and CDR2 from the germline V gene are LNHDA and SQIVND (reference sequence). CDR3 sequence: CASRERGQGAGELFF. The CDR3 region has the DNA TGTGCCAGTAGGGAACGAGGACAGGGGGCCGGGGAGCTGTTTTTT.

The chain recombines TRBV4-1 with TRBJ1-2; no definite D call. The germline V gene encodes CDR1 MGHRA and CDR2 YSYEKL. This CDR3 contains 14 residues. Trimming removed 1 base from V and 0 bases from J, with 6 bases in between. The CDR3 loop is CASSQAIANYGYTF. The CDR3 DNA sequence: TGCGCCAGCAGCCAAGCAATAGCTAACTATGGCTACACCTTC.

The chain is built from TRBV28 and TRBJ1-5; D not certain. V lost 4 bases to trimming and J lost 0 bases, with 10 bases between them. CDR1 and CDR2 (germline): MDHEN, SYDVKM. The CDR3 consists of 15 residues. The chain's CDR3 is CASSSDGLSNQPQHF. The CDR3, as DNA: TGTGCCAGCAGTTCGGACGGCCTTAGCAATCAGCCCCAGCATTTT. The full variable domain, with the rest looked up from reference TRBV28 and TRBJ1-5, is DVKVTQSSRYLVKRTGEKVFLECVQDMDHENMFWYRQDPGLGLRLIYFSYDVKMKEKGDIPEGYSVSREKKERFSLILESASTNQTSMYLCASSSDGLSNQPQHFGDGTRLSIL.

V gene TRBV6-8 combines with J gene TRBJ2-3; perhaps TRBD1 as D (6 bases). The CDR3 has 12 amino acids. Between the trimmed V and J ends, which lost 7 bases and 4 bases, there was a span of 9 bases. From germline, CDR1 is MNHGY and CDR2 SAAAGT. CDR3 nucleotides: TGTGCCAGCACGGCAGGGGCAGATACGCAGTATTTT. It translates to CASTAGADTQYF.

This clone was seen only a few times. J is TRBJ2-7 and V is TRBV6-8, with no clear D. Trimming stripped 2 bases from V and 0 bases from J, with 14 bases between. The germline CDR1 and CDR2 sequences are MNHGY and SAAAGT. The CDR3 has 16 amino acids. CDR3 in DNA: TGTGCCAGCAGTTACGAGGCTAGAATCCCCTCCTACGAGCAGTACTTC. Translating gives CASSYEARIPSYEQYF.

There are a few counts of this clone. This sequence joins TRBV6-8 and TRBJ1-5; D is unclear. The CDR3 is made up of 15 amino acids. Germline V gene data show CDR1 as MNHGY and CDR2 as SAAAGT. Trimming took off 7 bases at V and 0 bases at J, with 13 bases between the two ends. CDR3 region: CASKLRLDSNQPQHF. The CDR3 nucleotides are TGTGCCAGCAAATTAAGGCTAGATAGCAATCAGCCCCAGCATTTT.

Relative to its sample, this clone is large. V and J are TRBV19 and TRBJ2-1, with 10 bases fitting TRBD2. The CDR3 covers 15 residues. Per the germline V gene, CDR1 is LNHDA and CDR2 is SQIVND (reference sequence). With 3 bases clipped from V and 9 bases from J, the junction kept 8 bases outside the gene matches. The CDR3 DNA reads TGTGCCAGTAGTATTGGGGCTAGCGGGGGCGGTGAGCAGTTCTTC. Translated, it gives CASSIGASGGGEQFF.